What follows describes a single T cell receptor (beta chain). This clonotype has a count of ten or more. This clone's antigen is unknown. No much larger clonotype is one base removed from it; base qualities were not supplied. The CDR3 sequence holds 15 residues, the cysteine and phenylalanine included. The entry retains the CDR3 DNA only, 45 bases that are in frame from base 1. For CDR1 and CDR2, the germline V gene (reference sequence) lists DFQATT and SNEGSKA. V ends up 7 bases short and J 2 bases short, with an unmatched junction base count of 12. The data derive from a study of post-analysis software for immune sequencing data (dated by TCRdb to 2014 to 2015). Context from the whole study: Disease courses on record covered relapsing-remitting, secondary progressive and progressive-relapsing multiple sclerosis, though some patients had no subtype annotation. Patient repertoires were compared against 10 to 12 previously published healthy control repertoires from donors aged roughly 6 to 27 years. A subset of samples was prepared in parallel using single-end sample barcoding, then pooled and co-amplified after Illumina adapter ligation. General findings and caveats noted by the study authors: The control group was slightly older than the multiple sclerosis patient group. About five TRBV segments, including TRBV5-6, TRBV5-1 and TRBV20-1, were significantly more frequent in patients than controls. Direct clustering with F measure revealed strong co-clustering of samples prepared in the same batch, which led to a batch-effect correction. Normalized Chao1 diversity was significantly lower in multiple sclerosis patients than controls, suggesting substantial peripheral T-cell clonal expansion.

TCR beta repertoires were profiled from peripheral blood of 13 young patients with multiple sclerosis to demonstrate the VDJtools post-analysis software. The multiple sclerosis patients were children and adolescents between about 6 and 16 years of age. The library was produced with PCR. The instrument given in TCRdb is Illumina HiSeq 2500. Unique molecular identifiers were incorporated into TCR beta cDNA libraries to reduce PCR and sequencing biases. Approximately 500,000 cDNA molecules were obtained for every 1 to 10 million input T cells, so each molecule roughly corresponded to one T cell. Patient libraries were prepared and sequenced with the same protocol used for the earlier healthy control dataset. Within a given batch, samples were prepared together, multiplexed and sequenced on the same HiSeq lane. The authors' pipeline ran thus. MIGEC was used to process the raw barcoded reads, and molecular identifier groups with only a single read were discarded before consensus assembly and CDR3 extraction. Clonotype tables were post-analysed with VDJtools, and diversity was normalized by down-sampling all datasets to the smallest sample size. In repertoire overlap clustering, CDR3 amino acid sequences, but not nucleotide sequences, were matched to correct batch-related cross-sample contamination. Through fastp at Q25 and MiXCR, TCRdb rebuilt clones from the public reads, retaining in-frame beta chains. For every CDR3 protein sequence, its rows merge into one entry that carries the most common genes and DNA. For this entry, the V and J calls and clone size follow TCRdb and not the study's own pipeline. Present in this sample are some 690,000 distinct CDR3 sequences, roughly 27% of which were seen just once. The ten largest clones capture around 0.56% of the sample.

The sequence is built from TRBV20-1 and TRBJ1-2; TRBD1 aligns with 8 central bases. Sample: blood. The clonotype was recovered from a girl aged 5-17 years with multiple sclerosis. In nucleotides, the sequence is TGCAGTGTCAAAACAGGGGCAGGGGGCAACTATGGCTACACCTTC. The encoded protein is CSVKTGAGGNYGYTF.